Presented here are 25 T cell receptor beta chains from one specimen sequenced in a study of cytomegalovirus exposure and HLA in healthy donors. A multiplex PCR was run with 60 Vbeta primers and 13 Jbeta primers. The assay was immunoSEQ multiplex PCR, and TCRdb's table has in-frame clones only and misses some. The sample consists of about 52,000 clones, around 70% of them appearing once. Specimen: PBMCs. Receptors originate from a woman aged 45-59 years in good health and CMV-seronegative.

CDR3 protein: CAWEPGFYGYTF. Written as DNA, the CDR3 is TGTGCCTGGGAGCCAGGGTTCTATGGCTACACCTTC. J is TRBJ1-2 and V is TRBV30; weak D call: TRBD1 (5 bases). Trimming shortened V by 5 bases and J by 4 bases, and 11 bases separated the two germline ends. CDR3 length: 12 amino acids. Germline V gives CDR1 GTSNPN, CDR2 SVGIG (reference sequence). Combining the CDR3 with reference TRBV30 and TRBJ1-2 gives the whole variable domain SQTIHQWPATLVQPVGSPLSLECTVEGTSNPNLYWYRQAAGRGLQLLFYSVGIGQISSEVPQNLSASRPQDRQFILSSKKLLLSDSGFYLCAWEPGFYGYTFGSGTRLTVV.

The rearrangement joins TRBV15 to TRBJ2-1, with TRBD1 matching over 10 bases. Germline CDR1 is LNHNV and CDR2 is YYDKDF (reference sequence). The CDR3 covers 13 residues. Trimming cost V 6 bases and J 8 bases; bases outside gene matches: 4. The CDR3 coding sequence is TGTGCCACCAGGCGACAGGGGGCCGATGAGCAGTTCTTC. Translating gives CATRRQGADEQFF.

Note on this clone: One junction end disagrees with the germline gene, perhaps due to a read error. The genes are TRBV30 and TRBJ1-2; D call uncertain. Germline V CDR1 and CDR2: GTSNPN, SVGIG (reference sequence). This CDR3 comprises 13 residues. The CDR3 region has the DNA TGTGCCTGGACAGGAGCGGGCGGCTATCGCTACACCTTC. It codes for CAWTGAGGYRYTF.

The chain employs TRBV4-1 and TRBJ2-7, with 9 bases identical to TRBD1. Germline CDR1 reads MGHRA; CDR2 reads YSYEKL. The CDR3 consists of 18 residues. After removal of 4 bases from V and 3 bases from J, the junction contained 16 bases not matched to a gene. The CDR3 loop reads CASSPPPGQGVGNYEQYF. In DNA, the CDR3 is TGCGCCAGCAGCCCGCCGCCGGGACAGGGAGTCGGGAACTACGAGCAGTACTTC.

Here the CDR3 reads CASSPGQGTGEQYF. DNA of the CDR3: TGTGCCAGCAGTCCCGGACAGGGGACGGGCGAGCAGTACTTC. The chain carries TRBV28 and TRBJ2-7; 9 nucleotides match TRBD1. Per the germline V gene, CDR1 is MDHEN and CDR2 is SYDVKM. The CDR3 spans 14 residues. The V segment lost 5 bases and the J segment 6 bases; nucleotides outside the gene matches: 8.

A word on this clone: Mismatch with germline at one junction end may stem from a read error. The V call is TRBV7-7, the J call TRBJ2-7; unclear D gene. Germline V gene sequence: CDR1 SSHAT, CDR2 FNYEAQ (reference sequence). The CDR3 extends over 14 amino acids. In DNA form, the CDR3 reads TGTGCTAGCAGCTTAGAAGGCTTTAGCCACGAGCAGTACTTC. It translates to CASSLEGFSHEQYF.

The rearrangement uses TRBV5-5 and TRBJ1-3; D gene unclear. CDR1 is SGHKS and CDR2 is YYEKEE in the germline V gene (reference sequence). V shed 1 base and J shed 1 base, with 12 bases lying between them. CDR3 size: 16 residues. CDR3 protein: CASSLYGYESGNTIYF. The CDR3 DNA reads TGTGCCAGCAGCTTGTATGGTTACGAGTCTGGAAACACCATATATTTT.

This clone was seen a handful of times. The gene calls are TRBV7-2 and TRBJ2-3; 7 bases agree with TRBD2. The CDR3 runs 15 residues. Germline V gene lookup returns CDR1 SGHTA and CDR2 FQGNSA. Trimming cost V 2 bases and J 2 bases; bases outside gene matches: 4. The CDR3 sequence is CASSLYGTNTDTQYF. The CDR3 DNA is TGTGCCAGCAGCTTATACGGGACTAACACAGATACGCAGTATTTT. The variable domain in full, completed from reference TRBV7-2 and TRBJ2-3, reads GAGVSQSPSNKVTEKGKDVELRCDPISGHTALYWYRQSLGQGLEFLIYFQGNSAPDKSGLPSDRFSAERTGGSVSTLTIQRTQQEDSAVYLCASSLYGTNTDTQYFGPGTRLTVL.

This chain links TRBV6-1 with TRBJ2-2, with D possibly TRBD1 on 6 matching bases. This CDR3 is built from 14 residues. V dropped 3 bases and J dropped 8 bases, with 13 bases sitting between them. Germline V gives CDR1 MNHNS, CDR2 SASEGT. The CDR3 reads CASSDNTGKGELFF. CDR3 coding DNA: TGTGCCAGCAGTGACAACACAGGGAAAGGGGAGCTGTTTTTT.

The chain recombines TRBV6-5 with TRBJ1-6; a weak D match, TRBD1 (5 bases). This CDR3 spans 13 amino acids. In germline, CDR1 is MNHEY, CDR2 SVGAGI. The ends were cut back, 0 bases at V and 11 bases at J, with 8 bases in the middle. CDR3 sequence (DNA): TGTGCCAGCAGTTACTCGGCAGGGCCACCCCTCCACTTT. This translates into CASSYSAGPPLHF.

This rearrangement joins TRBV29-1 to TRBJ2-5; D gene unclear. CDR3 length: 11 residues. Germline V gene data show CDR1 as SQVTM and CDR2 as ANQGSEA. V was clipped by 6 bases and J by 10 bases, with 15 bases between them. The CDR3 nucleotides are TGCAGCGTCTCAATTGTAGAGGACCAGTACTTC. Translated, it gives CSVSIVEDQYF.

The chain couples TRBV2 to TRBJ1-1; no firm D call. Trimming took off 3 bases at V and 0 bases at J, with 8 bases between the two ends. Germline V gene sequence: CDR1 SNHLY, CDR2 FYNNEI. The CDR3 loop spans 14 amino acids. CDR3 coding DNA: TGTGCCAGCAGTGATGTCCCCTTGAACACTGAAGCTTTCTTT. This sequence encodes CASSDVPLNTEAFF.

This clone has a single count. The chain is built from TRBV30 and TRBJ2-5; 13 bases align to TRBD2. The ends lost 0 bases at V and 5 bases at J; junction bases unmatched: 9. CDR1 GTSNPN and CDR2 SVGIG come from the germline V gene (reference sequence). There are 17 residues in the CDR3. The CDR3 sequence is CAWSVQRTSGRGETQYF. DNA of the CDR3: TGTGCCTGGAGTGTACAACGAACTAGCGGGAGGGGTGAGACCCAGTACTTC.

This chain uses TRBV19 with TRBJ2-1; TRBD2 agrees at 13 bases. Trimming removed 8 bases from V and 4 bases from J; junction bases left unmatched: 5. The CDR3 runs to 15 residues. Germline assignment: CDR1 LNHDA and CDR2 SQIVND (reference sequence). The DNA for the CDR3 is TGTGCCAGTTCTCAGACTAGCGGGGGGTACAATGAGCAGTTCTTC. Translation gives CASSQTSGGYNEQFF.

The V gene is TRBV5-5, the J gene TRBJ2-2; D call uncertain. Germline loops: CDR1 SGHKS, CDR2 YYEKEE (reference sequence). The length of the CDR3 is 16 residues. V lost 3 bases, J lost 2 bases, and 14 bases lay in between. The CDR3 loop is CASSWQVQINTGELFF. CDR3 nucleotide sequence: TGTGCCAGCAGCTGGCAGGTTCAGATTAACACCGGGGAGCTGTTTTTT.

The chain joins TRBV9 to TRBJ1-4, with a possible D match to TRBD1 (5 bases). From germline, CDR1 is SGDLS and CDR2 YYNGEE. This CDR3 spans 14 amino acids. Trimming removed 2 bases from V and 5 bases from J, with 10 bases in between. The CDR3 bases are TGTGCCAGCAGCGTGGGAGGGGCGAATGAAAAACTGTTTTTT. This gives the protein CASSVGGANEKLFF.

The J gene is TRBJ2-1, the V gene TRBV5-5, with TRBD2 matching over 7 bases. V was clipped by 4 bases and J by 9 bases; unmatched bases: 4. CDR1 is SGHKS, CDR2 YYEKEE, per germline (reference sequence). There are 12 residues in the CDR3. CDR3 loop: CASSPVAGEQFF. In nucleotides, the CDR3 is TGTGCCAGCAGCCCGGTAGCGGGTGAGCAGTTCTTC. Complete variable domain (other parts from reference TRBV5-5 and TRBJ2-1): DAGVTQSPTHLIKTRGQQVTLRCSPISGHKSVSWYQQVLGQGPQFIFQYYEKEERGRGNFPDRFSARQFPNYSSELNVNALLLGDSALYLCASSPVAGEQFFGPGTRLTVL.

This clone was detected only once. The J gene is TRBJ2-5, the V gene TRBV5-1, with 8 bases that match TRBD1. Germline trimming cut 8 bases from V and 4 bases from J; bases unmatched to any gene: 10. Germline V gives CDR1 SGHRS, CDR2 YFSETQ. CDR3 length equals 14 residues. The CDR3 sequence: CASTRDRIGETQYF. Written as DNA, the CDR3 is TGCGCCAGTACTAGGGACAGGATCGGAGAGACCCAGTACTTC.

V usage is TRBV29-1 and J usage is TRBJ2-3; D remains unclear. The CDR3 runs to 12 residues. Trimming cost V 0 bases and J 6 bases, with 7 bases left between them. Germline V gene sequence: CDR1 SQVTM, CDR2 ANQGSEA. The CDR3 is CSVEERSDTQYF. For the CDR3, the DNA is TGCAGCGTTGAAGAAAGGAGCGATACGCAGTATTTT.

V usage is TRBV7-9 and J usage is TRBJ1-1; D is undetermined. V shed 4 bases and J shed 2 bases, with 17 bases lying between them. In germline, CDR1 is SEHNR, CDR2 FQNEAQ (reference sequence). The CDR3 is made up of 16 amino acids. This CDR3 reads CASSSRGQPANTEAFF. For the CDR3, the DNA is TGTGCCAGCAGCTCTAGAGGGCAACCAGCTAACACTGAAGCTTTCTTT.

The chain has TRBV7-9 and TRBJ2-7, with D possibly TRBD2 on 5 matching bases. V shed 3 bases and J shed 3 bases, with 9 bases lying between them. CDR1 SEHNR and CDR2 FQNEAQ come from the germline V gene (reference sequence). There are 13 residues in the CDR3. The CDR3 loop reads CASSFGGSYEQYF. Here the CDR3 DNA reads TGTGCCAGCAGCTTTGGTGGGAGCTACGAGCAGTACTTC.

CDR3 bases: TGTGCCAGCAGCTTGGGGACAGCGACCTACGAGCAGTACTTC. This sequence encodes CASSLGTATYEQYF. The chain uses TRBV5-6 and TRBJ2-7, with a possible D match to TRBD1 (6 bases). Germline V lookup: CDR1 SGHDT, CDR2 YYEEEE. The CDR3 is 14 amino acids. V lost 0 bases to trimming and J lost 2 bases, with 9 bases between them.

V usage is TRBV18 and J usage is TRBJ2-7; TRBD1 matches at 7 bases. V shed 6 bases and J 6 bases; nucleotides not matched to a gene: 8. The CDR3 sequence is 13 residues long. Looked up from germline, CDR1 is KGHSH and CDR2 is LQKENI. For the CDR3, the DNA is TGTGCCAGCTCCTCAGGGGGTGTAGGCGAGCAGTACTTC. Its protein product is CASSSGGVGEQYF.

The CDR3 bases are TGCGCCAGCAGCTTGGCGGGTATGAATGCGGATGAGCAGTTCTTC. This gives the protein CASSLAGMNADEQFF. V gene TRBV5-1 combines with J gene TRBJ2-1, with D unresolved. The CDR3 loop spans 15 amino acids. Trimming stripped 0 bases from V and 8 bases from J, with 15 bases between. From germline, CDR1 is SGHRS and CDR2 YFSETQ.

J is TRBJ1-5 and V is TRBV5-1; D is uncertain. CDR1 and CDR2 (germline): SGHRS, YFSETQ. This CDR3 has 15 residues. The V and J ends lost 1 base and 3 bases respectively, with 11 bases between them. The CDR3 DNA sequence: TGCGCCAGCAGCTTGCAATACGGGAACAATCAGCCCCAGCATTTT. It specifies CASSLQYGNNQPQHF.